Following are 20 T cell receptor beta chains from one sample sequenced in a study of T cell clones after liver transplantation (dated 2019 in TCRdb). Their recognized antigens are unknown. The receptor library was made with the immunoSEQ multiplex PCR assay. TCRdb holds this immuneACCESS table with in-frame rearrangements only. Some clones are missing; in checked studies, unresolved V genes explain under half, and the rest has no known cause. The sample data list 1,400 or so clones, and just under 30% of these were observed just once. The ten largest make up about 20% of the sample. Proliferating CFSE-low cells from the MLR were sequenced to define alloreactive TCRbeta sequences. The specimen sequenced was CD8+ T cells from PBMCs cultured with third-party cells. The receptors shown here come from a human patient who received a liver transplant. Some T cells may be donor cells from the graft after a transplant.

The rearrangement uses TRBV19 and TRBJ2-1, with D perhaps TRBD2 (6 bases). Germline V gene sequence: CDR1 LNHDA, CDR2 SQIVND (reference sequence). CDR3 length: 12 amino acids. Between the trimmed V and J ends, which lost 3 bases and 9 bases, there was a span of 9 bases. The CDR3, as DNA: TGTGCCAGTAGTATCGGGGGTGTTGAGCAGTTCTTC. This gives the protein CASSIGGVEQFF.

Worth noting for this clone: An end of the junction differs from the germline gene, which may be a read error. The V and J genes are TRBV5-1 and TRBJ1-2, with a tentative D call TRBD1 (5 bases). There are 14 residues in the CDR3. Germline loops: CDR1 SGHRS, CDR2 YFSETQ. The CDR3 region is CASSLGDFRYGYTF. As DNA, the CDR3 is TGTGCCAGCAGCTTGGGGGACTTTCGATATGGCTACACCTTC.

V usage is TRBV5-4 and J usage is TRBJ2-7; D unresolved. The CDR3 runs 14 residues. V was shortened by 4 bases and J by 2 bases, with 13 bases between the two germline ends. Germline assignment: CDR1 SGHNT and CDR2 YYREEE (reference sequence). CDR3: CASSQARDTYEQYF. As DNA, the CDR3 is TGTGCCAGCAGCCAAGCCCGCGATACCTACGAGCAGTACTTC.

This clone was counted a few times. The gene calls are TRBV7-7 and TRBJ2-7; TRBD1 aligns across 8 bases. This CDR3 has 14 amino acids. V dropped 3 bases and J dropped 5; count of bases not matched to a gene: 6. Germline V gene data show CDR1 as SSHAT and CDR2 as FNYEAQ (reference sequence). In nucleotides, the CDR3 is TGTGCCAGCAGCTTGGCAGGGGGCATGAACGAGCAGTACTTC. It translates to CASSLAGGMNEQYF.

In regard to this clone: Possible read error: a much larger clone is one base away. CDR3 nucleotide sequence: TGTGCCGGCAGCGTAGGGACAGGGGGCGCCTATGGCTACACCTTC. This codes for CAGSVGTGGAYGYTF. This chain connects TRBV9 to TRBJ1-2, with 12 nucleotides matching TRBD1. The CDR3 length is 15 residues. The germline V gene has CDR1 SGDLS and CDR2 YYNGEE.

This chain links TRBV4-3 with TRBJ2-7; TRBD2 matches at 8 bases. The V gene end was trimmed by 2 bases and the J gene end by 0 bases; junction bases not matched to a gene: 3. This CDR3 is 15 amino acids long. Germline CDR1 is LGHNA and CDR2 is YSLEER. CDR3 in amino acids: CASSQLAGSSYEQYF. The CDR3 coding sequence is TGCGCCAGCAGCCAACTAGCGGGTTCCTCCTACGAGCAGTACTTC.

The sample holds a few counts of this clone. The chain links TRBV6-5 to TRBJ1-1; no reliable D call. The germline V gene has CDR1 MNHEY and CDR2 SVGAGI. Trimming cost V 2 bases and J 7 bases, with 14 bases left between them. The CDR3 has 14 amino acids. CDR3 in DNA: TGTGCCAGCAGTTACGAAGACATTATCAGTGAAGCTTTCTTT. This codes for CASSYEDIISEAFF.

The CDR3: CASSLEEGPEQYF. DNA for the CDR3: TGTGCCAGCAGCTTGGAAGAGGGCCCCGAGCAGTACTTC. This chain joins TRBV11-1 and TRBJ2-7; D may be TRBD2 (5 bases). Germline CDR1 is SGHAT and CDR2 is FQDESV (reference sequence). The V gene lost 3 bases and the J gene lost 6 bases, with 12 bases spanning the gap. This CDR3 comprises 13 residues.

This rearrangement joins TRBV7-2 to TRBJ2-1, with 13 bases lining up with TRBD2. CDR3 length: 17 amino acids. Germline CDR1 reads SGHTA; CDR2 reads FQGNSA. J lost 7 bases, V lost 0 bases, and 6 bases had no gene match. The CDR3 sequence is CASSLARTSGRLNEQFF. The CDR3 nucleotides are TGTGCCAGCAGCTTAGCGCGGACTAGCGGGAGACTGAATGAGCAGTTCTTC.

This chain joins TRBV29-1 and TRBJ2-7; the D gene is possibly TRBD1 (6 bases). In germline, CDR1 is SQVTM, CDR2 ANQGSEA. This CDR3 contains 13 residues. Between the trimmed V and J ends, which lost 6 bases and 0 bases, there was a span of 12 bases. The CDR3 DNA reads as TGCAGCGTCCTCGGGACATACTCCTACGAGCAGTACTTC. Encoded protein: CSVLGTYSYEQYF.

The rearrangement joins TRBV19 to TRBJ2-5; no firm D call. Germline CDR1 is LNHDA and CDR2 is SQIVND (reference sequence). The CDR3 contains 15 residues. The germline V and J ends were trimmed by 5 bases and 5 bases, with 18 bases remaining between them. This CDR3 is CASSPQSSLVETQYF. CDR3 coding DNA: TGTGCCAGTAGTCCCCAGTCGTCTTTAGTCGAGACCCAGTACTTC.

The chain links TRBV6-1 to TRBJ1-5, with 8 bases lining up with TRBD1. Germline CDR1 and CDR2: MNHNS and SASEGT. The J segment lost 4 bases and the V segment lost 7 bases, leaving 6 bases of the junction unmatched. The CDR3 has 14 residues. Here the CDR3 reads CASTRTGGNQPQHF. The CDR3 bases are TGTGCCAGCACTCGAACAGGGGGGAATCAGCCCCAGCATTTT.

The V call is TRBV27, the J call TRBJ1-2; no firm D call. Trimming removed 7 bases from V and 7 bases from J, with 16 bases in between. This CDR3 has 13 residues. Germline values: CDR1 MNHEY, CDR2 SMNVEV (reference sequence). CDR3 loop: CASNPGVTFGYTF. CDR3 DNA: TGTGCCAGCAACCCCGGGGTTACCTTTGGCTACACCTTC.

By proportion, this clone is large (0.1 to 1%). V gene TRBV5-8 combines with J gene TRBJ2-7; 10 nucleotides align to TRBD1. CDR3 size: 16 residues. In germline, CDR1 is SGHTS, CDR2 YDEGEE. Losses at the gene ends were 1 base for V and 7 bases for J; bases not matched to a gene: 11. CDR3 in amino acids: CASSLKRTGGMGEQYF. Here the CDR3 DNA reads TGTGCCAGCAGCTTGAAACGGACAGGGGGGATGGGAGAGCAGTACTTC.

By sample fraction, this clone is large (0.1 to 1%). The chain has TRBV30 and TRBJ2-7; D remains unclear. Germline V lookup: CDR1 GTSNPN, CDR2 SVGIG (reference sequence). V was pared by 5 bases and J by 2 bases, with 16 bases between. This CDR3 region has 14 residues. CDR3 amino acids: CAWDGPSGAYEQYF. DNA of the CDR3: TGTGCCTGGGATGGACCCTCTGGAGCCTACGAGCAGTACTTC.

A word on this clone: One end of the junction is discordant with germline, which a read error may explain. Other DNA sequences in the same sample also yield this CDR3. V is TRBV4-1 and J is TRBJ2-7; D not certain. CDR3 length equals 14 residues. Germline values: CDR1 MGHRA, CDR2 YSYEKL. The CDR3 here is CASSQARDTYEQYF. The CDR3 nucleotides read TGTGCCAGCAGCCAAGCCCGCGATACCTACGAGCAGTACTTC.

In regard to this clone: Given a far larger clone just one base away, this is likely a sequencing read error. The gene calls are TRBV27 and TRBJ2-7; 11 bases match TRBD1. Germline V CDR1 and CDR2: MNHEY, SMNVEV (reference sequence). Germline trimming cut 6 bases from V and 3 bases from J; bases unmatched to any gene: 4. The CDR3 has 14 amino acids. The CDR3, as DNA: TGTGCCAGCAGCCCCGGGACAGGGGGCTACGAGCAGTACTTC. This sequence encodes CASSPGTGGYEQYF.

V gene TRBV11-2 combines with J gene TRBJ1-1, with D possibly matching TRBD1 (5 bases). The ends were cut back, 3 bases at V and 3 bases at J, with 8 bases in the middle. The V gene's germline CDR1 is SGHAT and CDR2 FQNNGV. The CDR3 contains 13 residues. The CDR3 DNA reads TGTGCCAGCAGCTTGCAGGGCTACACTGAAGCTTTCTTT. Its protein is CASSLQGYTEAFF. Variable domain in full (rest from reference TRBV11-2 and TRBJ1-1): EAGVAQSPRYKIIEKRQSVAFWCNPISGHATLYWYQQILGQGPKLLIQFQNNGVVDDSQLPKDRFSAERLKGVDSTLKIQPAKLEDSAVYLCASSLQGYTEAFFGQGTRLTVV.

This clone was observed a few times. The rearrangement joins TRBV27 to TRBJ2-7; 9 nucleotides line up with TRBD1. The germline gives CDR1 MNHEY, CDR2 SMNVEV (reference sequence). V gave up 5 bases and J gave up 5 bases; unmatched junction bases: 7. CDR3 length: 14 residues. The CDR3 bases are TGTGCCAGCAGTCTCTACCGGACAGGGGACGAGCAGTACTTC. This sequence encodes CASSLYRTGDEQYF.

The J gene is TRBJ1-2, the V gene TRBV11-2; D perhaps matches TRBD1 (6 bases). V was clipped by 2 bases and J by 5 bases, with 12 bases between them. Germline-derived CDR1 and CDR2 are SGHAT and FQNNGV. CDR3 length: 14 residues. CDR3 region: CASSLYGTPYGYTF. CDR3 DNA: TGTGCCAGCAGCTTATACGGGACACCTTATGGCTACACCTTC.